The clone carrying this T cell receptor beta chain was counted a single time. Its cognate antigen is unknown. The sample originates from a study of shared clonotypes between healthy human individuals. All donors were healthy HIV-negative adults lacking recent acute infections or vaccinations. Overall study findings and caveats: The study generally estimated greater richness for naive than memory subsets. Owing to a small donor count, the genetic and exposure-history diversity represented was limited.

CDR3 length equals 17 residues. Per germline, CDR1 SGHRS and CDR2 YFSETQ. V lost 0 bases to trimming and J lost 0 bases; unmatched junction nucleotides: 8. Once extracted for a subset, genomic DNA was divided evenly among several immunoSEQ plates. Repertoires were generated with immunoSEQ multiplex PCR, while TCRdb's copy carries only in-frame clones and drops some. The sample has about 2.4 million clones, 90% to 95% seen once. This chain joins TRBV5-1 and TRBJ1-1; 7 nucleotides match TRBD1. The clonotype was recovered from a man younger than 30 in good health. Sequencing used naive CD4+ T cells sorted from blood. The sample's subset: CD45RA+ positively selected. CDR3 nucleotides: TGCGCCAGCAGCTTGGGAGAGGGGGCGCGGGTGAACACTGAAGCTTTCTTT. Encoded protein: CASSLGEGARVNTEAFF. Full variable domain (missing parts from reference TRBV5-1 and TRBJ1-1): KAGVTQTPRYLIKTRGQQVTLSCSPISGHRSVSWYQQTPGQGLQFLFEYFSETQRNKGNFPGRFSGRQFSNSRSEMNVSTLELGDSALYLCASSLGEGARVNTEAFFGQGTRLTVV.